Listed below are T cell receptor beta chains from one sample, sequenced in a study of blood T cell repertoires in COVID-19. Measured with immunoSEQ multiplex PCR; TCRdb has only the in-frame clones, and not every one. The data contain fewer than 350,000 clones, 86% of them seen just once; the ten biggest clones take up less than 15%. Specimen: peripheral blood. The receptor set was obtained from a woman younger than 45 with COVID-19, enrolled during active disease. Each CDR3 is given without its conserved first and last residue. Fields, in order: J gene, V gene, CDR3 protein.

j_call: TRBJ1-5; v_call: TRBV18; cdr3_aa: ASSPPGGRNQPQH
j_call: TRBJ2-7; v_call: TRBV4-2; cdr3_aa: ASSERGASYEQY
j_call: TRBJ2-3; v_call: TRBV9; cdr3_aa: ASSAGGLAGGDTQY
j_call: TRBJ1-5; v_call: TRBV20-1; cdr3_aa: SASLYSNQPQH
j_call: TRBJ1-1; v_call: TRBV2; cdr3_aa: ASSTPGGTEKAF
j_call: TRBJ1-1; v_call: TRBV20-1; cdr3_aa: SATGTGGWF
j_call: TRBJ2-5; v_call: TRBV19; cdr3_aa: ASSPGGETQY
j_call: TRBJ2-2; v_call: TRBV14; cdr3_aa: ASSQDLTPKTGELF
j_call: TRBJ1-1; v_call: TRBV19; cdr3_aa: ASSINRGNTEAF
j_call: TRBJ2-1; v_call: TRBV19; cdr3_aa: ASSMVGRPF
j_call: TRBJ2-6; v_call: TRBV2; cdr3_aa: ASSGLAGLSGANVLT
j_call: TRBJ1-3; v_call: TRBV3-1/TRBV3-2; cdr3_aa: ASSPDRSSGNTIY
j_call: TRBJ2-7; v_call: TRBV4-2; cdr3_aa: ASSPTLSGGYEQY
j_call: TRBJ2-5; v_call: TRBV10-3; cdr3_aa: AIRDSMYQETQY
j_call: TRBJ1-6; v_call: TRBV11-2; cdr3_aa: ASSSTVHSYNSPLH
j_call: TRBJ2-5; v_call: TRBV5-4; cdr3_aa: ASSPGLAGLETQY
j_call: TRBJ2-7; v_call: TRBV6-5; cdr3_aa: ASSYTDSYEQY
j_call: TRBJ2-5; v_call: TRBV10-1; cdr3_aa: ASSADQETQY
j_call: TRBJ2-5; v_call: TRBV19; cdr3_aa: ASSTDRALETQY
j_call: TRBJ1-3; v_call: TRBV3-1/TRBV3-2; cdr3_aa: ASSPTGSGNTIY
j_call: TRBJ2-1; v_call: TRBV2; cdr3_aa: ASSPNGYNEQF
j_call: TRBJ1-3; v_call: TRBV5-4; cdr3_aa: ASSLAGRGSFSGNTIY
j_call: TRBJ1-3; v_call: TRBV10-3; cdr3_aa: AISPGTGASGNTIY
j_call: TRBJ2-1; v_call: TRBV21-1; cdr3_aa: ASSTWGGNEQF
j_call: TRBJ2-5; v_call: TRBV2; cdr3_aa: ASSVYSGGSTTQY
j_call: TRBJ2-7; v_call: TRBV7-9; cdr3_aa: ASSSRTGREQY
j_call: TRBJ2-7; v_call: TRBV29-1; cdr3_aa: SVEKMDRVGEQY
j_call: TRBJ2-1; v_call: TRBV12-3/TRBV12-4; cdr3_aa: ASSSIELEQF
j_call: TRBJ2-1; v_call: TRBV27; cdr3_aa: ASSSYLHNEQF
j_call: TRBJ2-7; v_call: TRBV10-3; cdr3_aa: ATRQGVGYEQY
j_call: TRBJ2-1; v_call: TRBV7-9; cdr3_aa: ASSPYSGGTPPHEQF
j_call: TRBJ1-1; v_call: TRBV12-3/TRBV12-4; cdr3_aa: ASRLDRGTEAF
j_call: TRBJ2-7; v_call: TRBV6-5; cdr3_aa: ASSYRRGEQY
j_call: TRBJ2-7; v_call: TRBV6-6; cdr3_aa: ASSFIGQGADEQY
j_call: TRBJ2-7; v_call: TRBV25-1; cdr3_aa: ASRKGATYEQY
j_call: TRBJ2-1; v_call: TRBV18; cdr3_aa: ASSSTGYNEQF
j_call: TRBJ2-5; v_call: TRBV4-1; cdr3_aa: ASSQLGTSGVRETQY
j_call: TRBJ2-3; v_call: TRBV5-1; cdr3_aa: ASSLGRGGSSTQY
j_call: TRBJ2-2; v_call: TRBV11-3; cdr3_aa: ASSPGLAGGTGELF
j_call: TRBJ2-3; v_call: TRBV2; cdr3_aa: ASGGLVKTDTQY
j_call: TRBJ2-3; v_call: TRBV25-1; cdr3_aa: ASKVWGEGDTQY
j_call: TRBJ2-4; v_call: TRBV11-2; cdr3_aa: ASSLDNRLLAKNIQY
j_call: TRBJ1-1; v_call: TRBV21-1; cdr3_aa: ARPLAYTEAF
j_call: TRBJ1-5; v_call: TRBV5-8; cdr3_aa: ASSLVGQGIRINQPQH
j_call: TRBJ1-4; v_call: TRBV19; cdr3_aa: ASSALQFSNEKLF
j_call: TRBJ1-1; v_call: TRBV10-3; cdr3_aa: AISDSRPFVAF
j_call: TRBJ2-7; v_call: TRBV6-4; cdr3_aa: ASSRRGGGYEQY
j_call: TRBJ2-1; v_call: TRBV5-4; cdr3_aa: ASSTGGGAGQGEQF
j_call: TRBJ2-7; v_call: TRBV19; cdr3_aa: ASSIGSGGAYEQY
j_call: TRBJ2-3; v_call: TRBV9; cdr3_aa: ASSAGGGRGTDTQY
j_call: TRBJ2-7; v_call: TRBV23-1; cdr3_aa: ASSPRAGQY
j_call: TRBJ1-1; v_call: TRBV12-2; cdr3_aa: ASRLVRTGRNTEAF
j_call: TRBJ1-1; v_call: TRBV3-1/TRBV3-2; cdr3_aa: ASSRQGVGTEAF
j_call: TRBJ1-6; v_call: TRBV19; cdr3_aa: AGRDSSTGSPLH